This T cell receptor (beta chain) was sequenced during a study of cytomegalovirus exposure and HLA in healthy donors. The CDR3 has 18 amino acids. The PCR contained 60 Vbeta and 13 Jbeta primers. The table came from immunoSEQ multiplex PCR; TCRdb's copy has only in-frame clones and leaves some out. Of about 140,000 clones listed, about 61% are singletons. The chain is built from TRBV21-1 and TRBJ1-4; the table's D call TRBD1 went unverified against the DNA. TRBV21-1 is a pseudogene. The sample comprised PBMCs. This TCR was sampled from a woman in her forties in good health and CMV-seronegative. DNA for the CDR3: TGTGCCAGCAGCAAAATAAGGACAACGGCACTGACTAATGAAAAACTGTTTTTT. It encodes CASSKIRTTALTNEKLFF.